The rows below give T cell receptor beta chains drawn from one sample of a study of T cell responses to AZD1222 COVID-19 vaccine. TCRdb keeps only in-frame clones here, not all; method: immunoSEQ multiplex PCR. This table has roughly 40,000 clones, around three quarters appearing once. This specimen consisted of peripheral blood, obtained on day 0 of AZD1222 vaccination. The receptor set was obtained from an adult in good health. Each CDR3 is given with its conserved first and last residue. A D gene is named only where the DNA matches it firmly. Part of the rows lack a size; the others show once, few, many or a class for expanded clones.

j_gene,abundance,v_gene,d_gene,CDR3aa,CDR3nt
TRBJ2-4,once,TRBV19,.,CASSDAKNIQYF,TGTGCCAGTAGTGATGCCAAAAACATTCAGTACTTC
TRBJ2-7,.,TRBV15,TRBD1,CATSRDRGTGYEQYF,TGTGCCACCAGCAGAGATAGGGGGACAGGGTACGAGCAGTACTTC
TRBJ1-2,.,TRBV19,TRBD1,CASSMRGPRGYTF,TGTGCCAGTAGTATGAGGGGGCCTCGTGGCTACACCTTC
TRBJ1-4,.,TRBV19,.,CASSPQGTNEKLFF,TGTGCCAGTAGCCCGCAGGGAACTAATGAAAAACTGTTTTTT
TRBJ1-1,.,TRBV5-1,TRBD1,CASSESTTGLNTEAFF,TGCGCCAGCAGCGAATCGACGACAGGGCTGAACACTGAAGCTTTCTTT
TRBJ1-6,.,TRBV7-6,.,CASSSSGTAYNSPLHF,TGTGCCAGCAGCTCTTCCGGGACCGCGTATAATTCACCCCTCCACTTT
TRBJ2-5,.,TRBV3-1/TRBV3-2,TRBD1,CASSHRQGRETQYF,TGTGCCAGCAGCCACCGACAGGGTAGAGAGACCCAGTACTTC
TRBJ1-6,few,TRBV6-5,TRBD1,CATRQGSSYNSPLHF,TGTGCCACACGACAGGGGTCCTCCTATAATTCACCCCTCCACTTT
TRBJ1-1,few,TRBV5-5,TRBD1,CASSLDAGQGEKGFF,TGTGCCAGCAGCTTGGATGCGGGACAGGGGGAGAAGGGTTTCTTT
TRBJ2-7,few,TRBV28,TRBD1,CASSSGQSSYEQYF,TGTGCCAGCAGTTCGGGACAGAGCTCCTACGAGCAGTACTTC
TRBJ1-3,.,TRBV28,.,CASSLVQSSGNTIYF,TGTGCCAGCAGTTTGGTACAGAGCTCTGGAAACACCATATATTTT
TRBJ1-1,.,TRBV19,TRBD1,CASSQETGTTEAFF,TGTGCCAGTAGCCAGGAGACAGGGACAACTGAAGCTTTCTTT
TRBJ1-6,.,TRBV30,TRBD1,CAWSAPGGGNSPLHF,TGTGCCTGGAGTGCCCCAGGAGGGGGCAATTCACCCCTCCACTTT
TRBJ1-5,.,TRBV5-5,.,CASSLEVYSNQPQHF,TGTGCCAGCAGCTTGGAAGTGTATAGCAATCAGCCCCAGCATTTT
TRBJ2-5,.,TRBV7-8,TRBD1,CASSLPQGARETQYF,TGTGCCAGCAGCCTGCCACAGGGGGCTCGGGAGACCCAGTACTTC
TRBJ1-5,.,TRBV5-1,.,CASSLDGGLGQPQHF,TGCGCCAGCAGCTTGGATGGGGGGCTGGGGCAGCCCCAGCATTTT
TRBJ2-1,.,TRBV3-1/TRBV3-2,.,CASSHLLAASSYNEQFF,TGTGCCAGCAGCCACCTCCTCGCGGCTAGCTCCTACAATGAGCAGTTCTTC
TRBJ1-2,.,TRBV19,.,CASKQGGIDYGYTF,TGTGCCAGTAAACAGGGAGGTATCGACTATGGCTACACCTTC
TRBJ1-5,.,TRBV4-3,.,CASSQDLAGNQPQHF,TGCGCCAGCAGCCAAGATCTCGCGGGCAATCAGCCCCAGCATTTT
TRBJ2-1,.,TRBV20-1,.,CSARDGNEQFF,TGCAGTGCTAGAGATGGCAATGAGCAGTTCTTC
TRBJ2-4,.,TRBV28,.,CASTHGRGLAKNIQYF,TGTGCCAGCACCCATGGGAGGGGGCTAGCCAAAAACATTCAGTACTTC
TRBJ2-1,.,TRBV12-3/TRBV12-4,.,CASGWQERGEQFF,TGTGCCAGCGGGTGGCAGGAAAGAGGTGAGCAGTTCTTC
TRBJ2-2,.,TRBV25-1,.,CASSPSPDGELFF,TGTGCCAGCAGTCCCTCCCCGGACGGGGAGCTGTTTTTT
TRBJ2-3,.,TRBV19,TRBD2,CASSTPGGPSTDTQYF,TGTGCCAGTAGTACTCCGGGGGGGCCGAGCACAGATACGCAGTATTTT
TRBJ2-7,.,TRBV28,TRBD1,CASSTPGQALEEQYF,TGTGCCAGCAGTACCCCGGGACAGGCTTTGGAGGAGCAGTACTTC
TRBJ2-4,.,TRBV7-3,TRBD2,CASSPAGGGKNIQYF,TGTGCCAGCAGTCCGGCGGGGGGTGGCAAAAACATTCAGTACTTC
TRBJ2-7,.,TRBV5-1,TRBD1,CASSSSTGGPYEQYF,TGCGCCAGCAGCTCCTCGACAGGGGGCCCCTACGAGCAGTACTTC
TRBJ1-5,few,TRBV19,.,CASSIQYPWEPQHF,TGTGCCAGTAGTATTCAGTACCCATGGGAGCCCCAGCATTTT
TRBJ2-5,.,TRBV11-2,.,CASSSSETQYF,TGTGCCAGCAGCTCGAGTGAGACCCAGTACTTC
TRBJ2-3,.,TRBV5-1,.,CASSGGGSTDTQYF,TGCGCCAGCAGCGGAGGGGGGAGCACAGATACGCAGTATTTT
TRBJ1-2,.,TRBV9,.,CASSVAPGANYGYTF,TGTGCCAGCAGCGTAGCCCCAGGCGCTAACTATGGCTACACCTTC
TRBJ2-3,.,TRBV29-1,.,CSVDSGRGASTDTQYF,TGCAGCGTTGACTCCGGACGGGGGGCTAGCACAGATACGCAGTATTTT
TRBJ1-3,.,TRBV30,.,CAWSLGSSGNTIYF,TGTGCCTGGAGTTTAGGCAGCTCTGGAAACACCATATATTTT
TRBJ1-6,.,TRBV23-1,TRBD1,CASSQPAHRGRDSPLHF,TGCGCCAGCAGTCAACCGGCCCACAGGGGGCGAGATTCACCCCTCCACTTT
TRBJ1-2,few,TRBV15,.,CATSRDGGYTF,TGTGCCACCAGCAGAGATGGTGGCTACACCTTC
TRBJ2-7,.,TRBV11-2,TRBD2,CASSLARDYSEQYF,TGTGCCAGCAGCCTGGCCCGGGACTATTCCGAGCAGTACTTC
TRBJ1-5,.,TRBV4-2,.,CASSQDGHRGEPQHF,TGTGCCAGCAGCCAAGATGGGCACCGAGGCGAGCCCCAGCATTTT
TRBJ2-3,.,TRBV30,.,CAWSVSLGSLEGTDTQYF,TGTGCCTGGAGTGTATCTCTCGGATCTCTGGAGGGCACAGATACGCAGTATTTT
TRBJ1-3,.,TRBV30,.,CAWSPTGGNTIYF,TGTGCCTGGAGCCCGACGGGGGGAAACACCATATATTTT
TRBJ2-7,.,TRBV5-1,TRBD1,CASSLGTGLGEQYF,TGCGCCAGCAGCTTGGGGACAGGGTTAGGCGAGCAGTACTTC
TRBJ2-5,.,TRBV14,.,CASSQEGRTDGGKTQYF,TGTGCCAGCAGCCAAGAAGGCAGAACAGACGGGGGAAAGACCCAGTACTTC
TRBJ2-3,once,TRBV4-2,TRBD1,CASSQPQGARGNTQYF,TGTGCCAGCAGCCAACCGCAGGGGGCCAGGGGGAATACGCAGTATTTT